The T cell receptor beta chain described here comes from a study of T-cell memory formation after mild COVID-19. Points from the study as a whole: Within pre-infection memory, some responding clones were found, suggesting cross-reactive memory joined.

5'RACE primed from the constant segment yielded TCR alpha and TCR beta cDNA libraries bearing sample barcodes and UMIs. TCRdb processed the 5' RACE reads anew with MiXCR; each CDR3 protein has one entry. This sample carries nearly 200,000 distinct CDR3 sequences, about 18% of them seen once, and the ten largest clones take 2.4%. The CDR3 has 16 residues. V was cut by 0 bases and J by 7 bases, with 16 bases left in between. The V gene's germline CDR1 is LGHNA and CDR2 YNFKEQ. This clonotype occurred a few times. The antigen is not known. Input material: PBMCs or a T cell subset sorted from them (not recorded which). The clonotype was recovered from an adult woman who had mild COVID-19 (a few samples of this study predate the infection). Cell type and time point are not known. V is TRBV4-2 and J is TRBJ1-5; D is unclear. The CDR3 protein is CASSQDLLPETQPQHF. The CDR3 DNA sequence: TGTGCCAGCAGCCAAGATCTGCTTCCGGAAACCCAGCCCCAGCATTTT.